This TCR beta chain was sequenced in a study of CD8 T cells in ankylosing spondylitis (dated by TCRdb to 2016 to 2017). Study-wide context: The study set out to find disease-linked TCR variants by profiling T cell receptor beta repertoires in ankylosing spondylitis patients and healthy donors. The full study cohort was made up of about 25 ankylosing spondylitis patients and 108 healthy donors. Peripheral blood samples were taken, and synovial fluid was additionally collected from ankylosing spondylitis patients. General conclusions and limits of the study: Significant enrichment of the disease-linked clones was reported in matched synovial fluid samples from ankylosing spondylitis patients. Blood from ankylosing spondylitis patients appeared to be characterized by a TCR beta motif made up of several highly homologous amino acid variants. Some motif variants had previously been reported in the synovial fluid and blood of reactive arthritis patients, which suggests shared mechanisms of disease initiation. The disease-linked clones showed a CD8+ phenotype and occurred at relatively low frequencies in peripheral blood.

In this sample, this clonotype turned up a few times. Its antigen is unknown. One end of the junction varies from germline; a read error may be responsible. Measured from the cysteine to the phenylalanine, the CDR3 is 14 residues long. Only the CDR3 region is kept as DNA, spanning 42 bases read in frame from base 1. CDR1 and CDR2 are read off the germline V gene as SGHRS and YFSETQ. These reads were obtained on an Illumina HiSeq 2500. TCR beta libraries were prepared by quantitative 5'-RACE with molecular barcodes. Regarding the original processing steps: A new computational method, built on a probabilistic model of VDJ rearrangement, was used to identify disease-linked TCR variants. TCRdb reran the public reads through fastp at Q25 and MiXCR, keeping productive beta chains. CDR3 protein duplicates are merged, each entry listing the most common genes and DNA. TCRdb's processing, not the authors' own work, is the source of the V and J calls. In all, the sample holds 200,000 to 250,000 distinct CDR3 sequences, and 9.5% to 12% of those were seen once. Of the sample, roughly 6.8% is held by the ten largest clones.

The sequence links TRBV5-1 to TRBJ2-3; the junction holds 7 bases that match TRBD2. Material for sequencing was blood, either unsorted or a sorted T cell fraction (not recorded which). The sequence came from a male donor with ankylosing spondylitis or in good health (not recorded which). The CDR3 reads CASRLEGEGDTQYF. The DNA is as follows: TGCGCCAGCAGATTGGAAGGGGAGGGTGATACGCAGTATTTT.